Following are 11 T cell receptor beta chains from one sample sequenced in a study of blood T cell repertoires in COVID-19. Data came from immunoSEQ multiplex PCR; TCRdb stores just in-frame clones and leaves some out. The repertoire consists of 40,000 to 55,000 clones, with approximately 86% occurring once and the leading ten covering less than 5%. Specimen: peripheral blood. The receptors shown here come from a woman aged 70 to 79 with acute or convalescent COVID-19.

The chain recombines TRBV4-1 with TRBJ2-1, with D possibly TRBD2 on 5 matching bases. The CDR3 is 13 amino acids. Trimming took 1 base from V and 9 from J, leaving 10 bases between them. Germline V gene data show CDR1 as MGHRA and CDR2 as YSYEKL. The CDR3 loop reads CASSQVGSGEQFF. In DNA, the CDR3 is TGCGCCAGCAGCCAAGTAGGGAGTGGTGAGCAGTTCTTC.

This chain joins TRBV27 and TRBJ2-1; D gene ambiguous. Trimming removed 0 bases from V and 8 bases from J, with 8 bases in between. Germline CDR1 MNHEY, CDR2 SMNVEV (reference sequence). This CDR3 region has 13 residues. The CDR3 DNA sequence: TGTGCCAGCAGTTTATCGAGAGGCGATGAGCAGTTCTTC. It yields the protein CASSLSRGDEQFF.

This rearrangement joins TRBV7-6 to TRBJ1-4, with a possible D match to TRBD1 (6 bases). Germline CDR1 reads SGHVS; CDR2 reads FNYEAQ. With 1 base removed from V and 7 bases from J, the gap between germline ends came to 16 bases. This CDR3 contains 16 residues. The CDR3 bases are TGTGCCAGCAGCTTAGGTCCGGGGGGCGCAGGTGAAAAACTGTTTTTT. Protein sequence: CASSLGPGGAGEKLFF. Using reference TRBV7-6 and TRBJ1-4 for the parts outside the CDR3, the full variable domain is GAGVSQSPRYKVTKRGQDVALRCDPISGHVSLYWYRQALGQGPEFLTYFNYEAQQDKSGLPNDRFSAERPEGSISTLTIQRTEQRDSAMYRCASSLGPGGAGEKLFFGSGTQLSVL.

V gene TRBV28 combines with J gene TRBJ2-2, with TRBD1 matching over 8 bases. In germline, CDR1 is MDHEN, CDR2 SYDVKM. The CDR3 covers 15 residues. V shed 7 bases, J shed 4 bases, and the junction held 8 bases outside the gene matches. CDR3 sequence (DNA): TGTGCCAGCAAAGCTCAGGGGGCTGGCACCGGGGAGCTGTTTTTT. It specifies CASKAQGAGTGELFF.

This rearrangement joins TRBV14 to TRBJ2-3; 7 positions match TRBD1. In germline, CDR1 is SGHDN, CDR2 FVKESK. The CDR3 contains 14 residues. The V gene end was trimmed by 4 bases and the J gene end by 6 bases; junction bases not matched to a gene: 7. The CDR3 sequence is CASSPGTVGDTQYF. The CDR3 bases are TGTGCCAGCAGCCCAGGGACAGTGGGGGATACGCAGTATTTT. Variable domain in full (rest from reference TRBV14 and TRBJ2-3): EAGVTQFPSHSVIEKGQTVTLRCDPISGHDNLYWYRRVMGKEIKFLLHFVKESKQDESGMPNNRFLAERTGGTYSTLKVQPAELEDSGVYFCASSPGTVGDTQYFGPGTRLTVL.

V usage is TRBV27 and J usage is TRBJ1-4; perhaps TRBD1 as D (6 bases). The V end lost 4 bases, the J end lost 3 bases, and 9 bases lay between the germline ends. The CDR3 consists of 14 residues. Looked up from germline, CDR1 is MNHEY and CDR2 is SMNVEV (reference sequence). CDR3 residues: CASSWGHSNEKLFF. CDR3 nucleotide sequence: TGTGCCAGCAGTTGGGGGCATTCTAATGAAAAACTGTTTTTT. The whole variable domain, remainder taken from reference TRBV27 and TRBJ1-4, is EAQVTQNPRYLITVTGKKLTVTCSQNMNHEYMSWYRQDPGLGLRQIYYSMNVEVTDKGDVPEGYKVSRKEKRNFPLILESPSPNQTSLYFCASSWGHSNEKLFFGSGTQLSVL.

This clone has a single count. This sequence joins TRBV5-1 and TRBJ2-1, with 8 bases matching TRBD1. V lost 0 bases to trimming and J lost 4 bases; unmatched junction nucleotides: 3. CDR3 length: 15 amino acids. CDR1 is SGHRS, CDR2 YFSETQ, per germline. CDR3 DNA: TGCGCCAGCAGCTTGGTGGGACAGGAGTACAATGAGCAGTTCTTC. Amino acid sequence: CASSLVGQEYNEQFF.

J is TRBJ2-1 and V is TRBV7-3; 11 positions agree with TRBD2. Looked up from germline, CDR1 is SGHTA and CDR2 is FQGTGA. The CDR3 is made up of 17 amino acids. The ends lost 5 bases at V and 8 bases at J; junction bases unmatched: 14. CDR3 protein: CASSRRTSGQNRDEQFF. CDR3 DNA: TGTGCCAGCAGCCGAAGGACTAGCGGGCAAAACAGGGATGAGCAGTTCTTC.

A single count supports this clone. This chain connects TRBV7-9 to TRBJ2-4; maybe TRBD1 (6 bases). The length of the CDR3 is 16 residues. With 0 bases removed from V and 0 bases from J, the gap between germline ends came to 9 bases. Germline CDR1 is SEHNR and CDR2 is FQNEAQ (reference sequence). CDR3 protein: CASSLAQGLAKNIQYF. The CDR3 DNA reads TGTGCCAGCAGCTTAGCCCAGGGGTTAGCCAAAAACATTCAGTACTTC.

The chain has TRBV7-2 and TRBJ2-3; D ambiguous. The CDR3 is 13 amino acids. Trimming shortened V by 5 bases and J by 2 bases, and 8 bases separated the two germline ends. The germline V gene has CDR1 SGHTA and CDR2 FQGNSA. CDR3 in amino acids: CASSRSFTDTQYF. For the CDR3, the DNA is TGTGCCAGCAGCCGGTCCTTCACAGATACGCAGTATTTT.

The chain has TRBV19 and TRBJ2-1; 10 nucleotides agree with TRBD2. V lost 5 bases, J lost 10 bases, and 11 bases stayed unmatched. This CDR3 is built from 15 residues. Germline V gene lookup returns CDR1 LNHDA and CDR2 SQIVND (reference sequence). The DNA for the CDR3 is TGTGCCAGTAGTTCTTTTTTAGCGGGAGGCCCCGAGCAGTTCTTC. As protein: CASSSFLAGGPEQFF.